This T cell receptor (beta chain) emerged from a study of siplizumab effects on memory and regulatory T cells. Study outcomes and limitations: Naive or memory phenotype assignment was not possible for roughly 80-97% of proliferating CD4+ or CD8+ clones. In unstimulated cells, naive T cells appeared more diverse than memory T cells and seemed major alloresponse contributors.

Turning to this clone: Its antigen is as yet unknown.

The method was immunoSEQ multiplex PCR; TCRdb's version includes in-frame clones alone and lacks a portion of them. The table lists about 100,000 clones, about nine tenths of them singletons, with 0.14% to 0.15% in the top ten. Sequencing used CD4+ T cells sorted from blood. The sequence came from a human donor in good health.

The chain's CDR3 is CASSTGQNSNQPQHF. Written as DNA, the CDR3 is TGTGCCAGCAGCACGGGACAGAACAGCAATCAGCCCCAGCATTTT. This chain uses TRBV9 with TRBJ1-5, with 7 bases lining up with TRBD1. The junction had 5 bases not matched to a gene; V was cut back by 4 bases and J by 1 base. The germline V gene has CDR1 SGDLS and CDR2 YYNGEE. The CDR3 is made up of 15 amino acids.